This T cell receptor (beta chain) was identified in a study of T cells in Graves' hyperthyroidism and ophthalmopathy. Fresh 10 ml peripheral blood yielded PBMCs. The sample holds many counts of this clonotype. V was pared by 7 bases and J by 3 bases, with 5 bases of the junction left unmatched. Germline CDR1 MNHNS, CDR2 SASEGT. The CDR3 totals 14 residues. Amplification yielded TCR beta CDR3 regions, with RNA transcripts as the source. A set of HTBI primers served as the primers for a first-round RT-PCR of the TCR CDR3. TCRdb reprocessed the multiplex PCR reads via MiXCR and lists one record per CDR3 protein. The table shows about 290,000 distinct CDR3 sequences, with roughly 18% occurring only once.

J is TRBJ2-1 and V is TRBV6-1; 8 bases agree with TRBD2. The clonotype was recovered from a man aged 50 to 59 with Graves' ophthalmopathy. The sample consisted of blood. The CDR3 nucleotides are TGTGCCAGCAACATAGCGGGATTCTACAATGAGCAGTTCTTC. It is translated as CASNIAGFYNEQFF.